The TCR beta chain under discussion was sequenced for a study of blood T cell repertoires in COVID-19. Across the study: The samples span acute and convalescent COVID-19 from the United States, Italy and Spain. Nucleic acid was either cDNA or gDNA, and it came from T cells, B-cell-depleted T cells, or PBMCs.

The germline CDR1 and CDR2 sequences are KGHDR and SFDVKD. Losses at the gene ends were 5 bases for V and 5 bases for J; bases not matched to a gene: 10. This CDR3 region has 16 residues. Study processing details: Estimated nucleated cell counts came from reference gene primer amplification. Clones were sequenced by immunoSEQ multiplex PCR, and TCRdb holds only the in-frame ones, with some missing. The V and J calls and clone size come from that table; D and trimming were worked out from the DNA. Of roughly 200,000 clones listed, 75% to 90% are singletons. Sequenced: peripheral blood. This clonotype was obtained from a woman aged 55-69 years with acute or convalescent COVID-19. The rearrangement links TRBV24-1 to TRBJ2-1, with 8 bases fitting TRBD2. CDR3 DNA sequence: TGTGCCACCAGTGGGGTGAGTGAGCGGGGGAACAATGAGCAGTTCTTC. It encodes CATSGVSERGNNEQFF.